These T cell receptor beta chains were read from a single sample in a study of T cells after yellow fever vaccination. TCRdb reprocessed the 5' RACE reads via MiXCR and lists one record per CDR3 protein. The sample yields hundreds of thousands of distinct CDR3 sequences, approximately 19% seen once. The input for sequencing was PBMCs, taken before the yellow fever booster vaccination. The source of these receptors is a man younger than 35 who received the YFV17D yellow fever vaccine. CDR3s leave out the opening cysteine and the closing phenylalanine or tryptophan.

v_call	j_call	cdr3_aa
TRBV4-1	TRBJ2-7	ASSQVLDSADEQY
TRBV7-2	TRBJ2-4	ASSLVVRGGPGNIQY
TRBV3-1	TRBJ1-2	ASSQTVSNYGYT
TRBV4-1	TRBJ2-5	ASSQDNAQPGGRWETQY
TRBV7-8	TRBJ2-5	ASSFMGGETQY
TRBV7-7	TRBJ2-1	ASSRDRKYNEQF
TRBV20-1	TRBJ2-7	SASLPGTYEQY
TRBV12-3/TRBV12-4	TRBJ1-2	ASSSGQGFGYT
TRBV20-1	TRBJ2-2	SAYWLAGGNTGELF
TRBV29-1	TRBJ2-5	SVEGGGGETQY
TRBV5-1	TRBJ1-4	ASSPDRYNEKLF
TRBV4-2	TRBJ2-3	ASSQDRRGDTQY
TRBV5-5	TRBJ2-5	ASSESWTSETQY
TRBV20-1	TRBJ1-4	SASLQGGEEKLF
TRBV6-1	TRBJ1-5	ASTLTLSNQPQH
TRBV20-1	TRBJ1-1	SARGGNTEAF
TRBV7-2	TRBJ1-2	ASSFWTGQGLDGYT
TRBV5-1	TRBJ2-2	ASSLDRANTGELF
TRBV4-1	TRBJ2-7	ASSNGVWAYEQY
TRBV6-5	TRBJ2-1	ASSPTFDRAGNEQF
TRBV7-2	TRBJ1-2	ASSLVPYNYGYT
TRBV7-8	TRBJ1-1	ASSLRDSNTEAF
TRBV15	TRBJ2-5	ATSRDEEETQY
TRBV5-1	TRBJ1-2	ASSLRDRDGYT
TRBV7-2	TRBJ2-1	ASSLDSFTHYEQF
TRBV7-2	TRBJ1-1	ASRLGGGTEAF
TRBV20-1	TRBJ1-5	SASRGTGYSNQPQH